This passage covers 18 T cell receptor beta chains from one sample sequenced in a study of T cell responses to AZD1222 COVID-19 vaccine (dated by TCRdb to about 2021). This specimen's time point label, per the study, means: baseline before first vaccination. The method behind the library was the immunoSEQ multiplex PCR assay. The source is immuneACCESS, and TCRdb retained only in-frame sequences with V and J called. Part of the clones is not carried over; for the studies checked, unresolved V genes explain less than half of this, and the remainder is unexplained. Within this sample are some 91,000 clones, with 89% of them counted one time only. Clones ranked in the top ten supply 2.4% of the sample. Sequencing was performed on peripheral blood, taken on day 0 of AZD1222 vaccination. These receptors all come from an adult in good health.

The CDR3 region has the DNA TGTGCCAGCAGTTTATTAGCGGCCGGGGAGCTGTTTTTT. It translates to CASSLLAAGELFF. V gene TRBV12-3 or TRBV12-4 combines with J gene TRBJ2-2, with D maybe TRBD2 (6 bases). This CDR3 is 13 amino acids long. The germline V and J ends were trimmed by 2 bases and 6 bases, with 7 bases remaining between them.

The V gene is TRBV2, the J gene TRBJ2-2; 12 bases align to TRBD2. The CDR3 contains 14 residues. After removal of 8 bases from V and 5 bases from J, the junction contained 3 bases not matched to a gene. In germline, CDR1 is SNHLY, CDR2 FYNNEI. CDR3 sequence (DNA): TGTGCCAGCCGCGGACTAGCGGGAACCGGGGAGCTGTTTTTT. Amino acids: CASRGLAGTGELFF.

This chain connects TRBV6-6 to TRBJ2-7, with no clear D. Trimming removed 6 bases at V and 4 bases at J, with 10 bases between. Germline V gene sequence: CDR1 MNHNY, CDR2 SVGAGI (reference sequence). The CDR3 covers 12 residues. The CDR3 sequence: CASSSDRYEQYF. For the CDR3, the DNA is TGTGCCAGCAGCTCCGACCGGTACGAGCAGTACTTC.

The DNA of the CDR3 is TGTGCCAGCAGTGAAGTTCCGTTCTACTATGGCTACACCTTC. This codes for CASSEVPFYYGYTF. V usage is TRBV6-1 and J usage is TRBJ1-2; D is unclear. Trimming pared 1 base from V and 3 bases from J, leaving 9 bases between. CDR3 length equals 14 residues. CDR1 is MNHNS and CDR2 is SASEGT in the germline V gene.

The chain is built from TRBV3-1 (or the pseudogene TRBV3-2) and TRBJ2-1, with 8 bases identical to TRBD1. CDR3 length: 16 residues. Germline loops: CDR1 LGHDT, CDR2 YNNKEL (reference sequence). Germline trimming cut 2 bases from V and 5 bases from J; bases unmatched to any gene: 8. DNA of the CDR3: TGTGCCAGCAGCCAACGGTTTGCAGGGGGCCACAATGAGCAGTTCTTC. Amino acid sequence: CASSQRFAGGHNEQFF.

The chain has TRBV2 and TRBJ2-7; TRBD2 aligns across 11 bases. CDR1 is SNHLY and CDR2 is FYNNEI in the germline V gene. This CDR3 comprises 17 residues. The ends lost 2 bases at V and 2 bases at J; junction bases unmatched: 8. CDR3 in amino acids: CASSERASGGSAYEQYF. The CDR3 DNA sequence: TGTGCCAGCAGTGAACGGGCTAGCGGGGGGTCAGCCTACGAGCAGTACTTC.

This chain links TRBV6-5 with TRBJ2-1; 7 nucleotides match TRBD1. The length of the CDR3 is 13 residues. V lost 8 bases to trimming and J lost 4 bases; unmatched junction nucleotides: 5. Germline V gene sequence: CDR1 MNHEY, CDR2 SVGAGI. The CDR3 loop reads CASGTDSYNEQFF. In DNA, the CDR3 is TGTGCCAGCGGGACAGACTCGTACAATGAGCAGTTCTTC.

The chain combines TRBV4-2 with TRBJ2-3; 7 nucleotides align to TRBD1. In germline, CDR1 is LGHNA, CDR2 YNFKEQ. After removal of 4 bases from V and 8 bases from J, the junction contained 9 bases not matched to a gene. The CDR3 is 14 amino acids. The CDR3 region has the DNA TGTGCCAGCAGCCTCACAGGGGAACAGACTACGCAGTATTTT. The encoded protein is CASSLTGEQTTQYF.

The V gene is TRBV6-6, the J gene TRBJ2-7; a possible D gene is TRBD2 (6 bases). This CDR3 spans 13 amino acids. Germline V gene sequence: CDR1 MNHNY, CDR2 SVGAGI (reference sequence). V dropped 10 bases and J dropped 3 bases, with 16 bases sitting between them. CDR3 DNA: TGTGCCATCACGCGGGACGTAAACTACGAGCAGTACTTC. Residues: CAITRDVNYEQYF.

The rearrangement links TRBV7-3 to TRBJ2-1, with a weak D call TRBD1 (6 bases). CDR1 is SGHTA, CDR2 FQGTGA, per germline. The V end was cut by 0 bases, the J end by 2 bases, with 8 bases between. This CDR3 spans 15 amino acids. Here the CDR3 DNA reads TGTGCCAGCAGCTTAACCGGGACAACCTACAATGAGCAGTTCTTC. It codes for CASSLTGTTYNEQFF.

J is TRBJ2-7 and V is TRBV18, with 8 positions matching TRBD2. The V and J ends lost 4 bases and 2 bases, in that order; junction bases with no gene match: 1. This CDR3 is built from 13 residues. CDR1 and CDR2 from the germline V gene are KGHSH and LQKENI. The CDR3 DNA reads TGTGCCAGCTCACAGACTAGCGCCTACGAGCAGTACTTC. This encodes CASSQTSAYEQYF.

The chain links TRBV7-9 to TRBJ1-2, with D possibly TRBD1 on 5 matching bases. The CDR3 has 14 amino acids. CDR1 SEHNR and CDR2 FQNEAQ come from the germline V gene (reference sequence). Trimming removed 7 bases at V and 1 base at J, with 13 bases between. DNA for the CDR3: TGTGCCAGCACCCCCGGGGACGTTAACTATGGCTACACCTTC. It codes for CASTPGDVNYGYTF. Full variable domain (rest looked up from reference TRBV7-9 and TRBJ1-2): DTGVSQNPRHKITKRGQNVTFRCDPISEHNRLYWYRQTLGQGPEFLTYFQNEAQLEKSRLLSDRFSAERPKGSFSTLEIQRTEQGDSAMYLCASTPGDVNYGYTFGSGTRLTVV.

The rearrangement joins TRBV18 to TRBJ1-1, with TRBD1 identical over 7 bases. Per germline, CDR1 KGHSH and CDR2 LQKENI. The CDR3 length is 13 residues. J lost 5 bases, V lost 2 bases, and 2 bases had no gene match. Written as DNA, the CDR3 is TGTGCCAGCTCACCATCCAGGGGGACTGAAGCTTTCTTT. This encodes CASSPSRGTEAFF.

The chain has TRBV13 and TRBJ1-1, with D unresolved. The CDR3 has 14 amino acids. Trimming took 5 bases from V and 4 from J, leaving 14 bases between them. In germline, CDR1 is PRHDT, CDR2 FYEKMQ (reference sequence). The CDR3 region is CASSPRRASTEAFF. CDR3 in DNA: TGTGCCAGCAGCCCCCGGCGAGCGAGCACTGAAGCTTTCTTT.

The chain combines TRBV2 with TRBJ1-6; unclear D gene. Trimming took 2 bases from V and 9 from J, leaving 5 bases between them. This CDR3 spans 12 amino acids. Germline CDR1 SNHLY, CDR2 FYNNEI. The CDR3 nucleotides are TGTGCCAGCAGTGAAACTGGTTCACCCCTCCACTTT. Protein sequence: CASSETGSPLHF.

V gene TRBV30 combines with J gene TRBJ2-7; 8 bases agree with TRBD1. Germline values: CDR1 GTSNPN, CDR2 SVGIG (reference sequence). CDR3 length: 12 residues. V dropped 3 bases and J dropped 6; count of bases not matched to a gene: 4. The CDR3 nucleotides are TGTGCCTGGAGCAGGGGGACAGGCGAGCAGTACTTC. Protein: CAWSRGTGEQYF.

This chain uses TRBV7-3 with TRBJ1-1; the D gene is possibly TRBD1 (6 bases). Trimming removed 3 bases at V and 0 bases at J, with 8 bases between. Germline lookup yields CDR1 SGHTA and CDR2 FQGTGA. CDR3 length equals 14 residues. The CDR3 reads CASSLTGMNTEAFF. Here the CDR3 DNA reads TGTGCCAGCAGCTTGACAGGAATGAACACTGAAGCTTTCTTT.

In nucleotides, the CDR3 is TGTGCCAGCAGCGTAGGACTAGCGGGAGGGAGCTCCTACGAGCAGTACTTC. Translation gives CASSVGLAGGSSYEQYF. The genes are TRBV9 and TRBJ2-7; 14 bases agree with TRBD2. The CDR3 consists of 17 residues. The J segment lost 0 bases and the V segment lost 0 bases, leaving 2 bases of the junction unmatched. Germline CDR1 reads SGDLS; CDR2 reads YYNGEE.